This T cell receptor (beta chain) was profiled in a study of blood T cell repertoires in COVID-19. CDR1 is SGDLS, CDR2 YYNGEE, per germline. The CDR3 runs to 14 residues. Trimming took off 5 bases at V and 4 bases at J, with 10 bases between the two ends. Study processing details: Amplified reference gene primers provided the basis for estimating nucleated cell counts. TCRdb keeps only in-frame clones here, not all; method: immunoSEQ multiplex PCR. The D gene and trimming were derived from the DNA, and the V and J assignments and clone size from that table. This repertoire shows over 150,000 clones, 75% to 90% found once; its top ten account for about 7%.

V and J are TRBV9 and TRBJ1-6; D unclear. The receptor was derived from a woman aged 40-49 years with COVID-19, enrolled during active disease. Specimen: peripheral blood. The CDR3 bases are TGTGCCAGCAGACACCGGGAATATAATTCACCCCTCCACTTT. This gives the protein CASRHREYNSPLHF.